Described below is a single T cell receptor (beta chain) sequence and its context. It lacks a known antigen. Base-call qualities are not available, and no considerably larger clone is one nucleotide away. From cysteine to phenylalanine, the CDR3 is 15 amino acids long. Of all the DNA, just the CDR3 is kept, 45 bases in frame from base 1. V has 7 bases trimmed and J has 2 bases trimmed; junction bases matching no gene number 7. From a lookup of the germline V gene, CDR1 and CDR2 are SNHLY and FYNNEI. At one collaborating source in Seattle, patients were enrolled during active infection and were followed longitudinally through the course of disease. Collaborating institutions collected whole blood in K2EDTA tubes following their own protocols. Collaborator samples were shipped for TCRbeta analysis as frozen whole blood, isolated PBMCs, or DNA extracted from either sample type. This sample was taken from a study of blood T cell repertoires in COVID-19 (dated by TCRdb to the early 2020s). Context from the whole study: The collaborator samples originated in the United States, Italy and Spain and spanned the acute and convalescent phases of COVID-19. The prospective study material was composed of cDNA or gDNA derived from T cells, B-cell-depleted T cells, or PBMCs. Deeply sampled blood TCRbeta repertoires from subjects exposed to, actively infected with, or recovered from COVID-19 were included in the dataset. The repertoires were released in a freely available public database meant as a resource for research on the immune response to SARS-CoV-2. Samples came from the ongoing ImmuneRACE study (first 160 participants) plus 1,254 subjects from 6 global collaborators. A de-identified subject ID, COVID-19 status, age in years and sex were almost always included in the sample metadata. Where available, HLA class I and class II types were obtained from metadata supplied by the sample provider rather than from assay-based typing. General conclusions and limits of the study: Clinical and demographic metadata were provided uncurated, with the amount varying by source and participant.

The immunoSEQ Assay, a bias-controlled multiplex PCR, was used to amplify TCRbeta CDR3 regions from genomic DNA. As for the authors' bioinformatics: The number of nucleated cells in each sample was estimated by amplification of reference gene primers within the assay. To quantify the absolute abundance of each unique TCRbeta CDR3 rearrangement, sequence reads were collapsed and filtered. For each sample, productive Simpson clonality was calculated by taking the square root of Simpson's diversity index across productive rearrangements. The table comes from immuneACCESS by way of TCRdb, which keeps in-frame sequences with V and J called. Part of the clones is missing from these tables; in studies checked, under half for an unresolved V gene and the rest for unknown reasons. The V and J calls and clone size are taken from that table; D and trimming were inferred from the DNA. Recorded for this sample are about 130,000 clones; around 89% of them occurred a single time. The ten largest clones represent around 4.2% of the sample.

The sequence was collected from a man aged 60 to 69 with COVID-19, enrolled during active disease. The sequenced material came from peripheral blood. The chain employs TRBV2 and TRBJ2-7; TRBD2 aligns with 11 central bases. The sequence in DNA is TGTGCCAGCACTCCGACTAGCGGGGACGCCTACGAGCAGTACTTC. The resulting protein is CASTPTSGDAYEQYF.